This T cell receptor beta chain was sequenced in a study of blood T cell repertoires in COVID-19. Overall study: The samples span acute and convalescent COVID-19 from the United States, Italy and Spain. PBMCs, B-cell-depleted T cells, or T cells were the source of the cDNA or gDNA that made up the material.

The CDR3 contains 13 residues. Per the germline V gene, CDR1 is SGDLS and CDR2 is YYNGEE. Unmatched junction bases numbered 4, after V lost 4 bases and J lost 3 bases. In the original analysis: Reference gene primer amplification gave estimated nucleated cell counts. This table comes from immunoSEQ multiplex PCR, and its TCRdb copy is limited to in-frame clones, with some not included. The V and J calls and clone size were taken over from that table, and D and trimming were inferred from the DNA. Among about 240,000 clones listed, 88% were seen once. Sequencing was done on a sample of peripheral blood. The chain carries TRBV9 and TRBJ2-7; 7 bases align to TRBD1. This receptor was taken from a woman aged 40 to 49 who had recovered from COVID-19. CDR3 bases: TGTGCCAGCAGCCGGGACAGTGGCTACGAGCAGTACTTC. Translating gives CASSRDSGYEQYF.